Presented here are 30 T cell receptor beta chains from one specimen sequenced in a study of PD-1 blockade in classical Hodgkin lymphoma. Method: immunoSEQ multiplex PCR; TCRdb's copy keeps in-frame clones and lacks some. The repertoire holds 98,000 or so clones, with nearly 90% as singletons. Each patient's relapse followed autologous stem cell transplantation, and brentuximab vedotin exposure varied. The specimen was peripheral blood mononuclear cells (PBMCs), collected before the second cycle of nivolumab. The receptors originated from a human donor with classical Hodgkin lymphoma.

The chain is built from TRBV11-2 and TRBJ1-1; D gene uncertain. The CDR3 contains 11 residues. V lost 3 bases to trimming and J lost 11 bases, with 10 bases between them. Germline V gives CDR1 SGHAT, CDR2 FQNNGV. In DNA form, the CDR3 reads TGTGCCAGCAGCTTGATCGGCGGGGCTTTCTTT. It yields the protein CASSLIGGAFF.

The chain has TRBV6-5 and TRBJ1-1; the D is unclear. The length of the CDR3 is 13 residues. V dropped 6 bases and J dropped 5 bases, with 13 bases sitting between them. Germline-derived CDR1 and CDR2 are MNHEY and SVGAGI. CDR3 sequence reads: CASSPTGWTEAFF. Here the CDR3 DNA reads TGTGCCAGCAGCCCCACGGGGTGGACTGAAGCTTTCTTT.

A few counts support this clone. The rearrangement links TRBV28 to TRBJ1-1; D unclear. CDR3 size: 16 residues. CDR1 and CDR2 from the germline V gene are MDHEN and SYDVKM. V was cut by 2 bases and J by 0 bases, with 13 bases left in between. CDR3 loop: CASSLKGKGMNTEAFF. CDR3 DNA sequence: TGTGCCAGCAGTTTAAAAGGAAAGGGAATGAACACTGAAGCTTTCTTT.

The chain combines TRBV28 with TRBJ2-7; 10 positions agree with TRBD2. The germline V gene has CDR1 MDHEN and CDR2 SYDVKM. The CDR3 has 17 amino acids. The V segment lost 2 bases and the J segment 3 bases; nucleotides outside the gene matches: 10. CDR3 in DNA: TGTGCCAGCAGTTTAGGGCTAGCGGGAGTTCCAGTCTACGAGCAGTACTTC. Protein sequence: CASSLGLAGVPVYEQYF.

The chain employs TRBV30 and TRBJ2-5, with 16 bases that match TRBD2. The CDR3 has 18 residues. Germline loops: CDR1 GTSNPN, CDR2 SVGIG (reference sequence). V shed 0 bases, J shed 5 bases, and the junction held 9 bases outside the gene matches. CDR3 sequence reads: CAWSVGGTSGRARETQYF. The CDR3, as DNA: TGTGCCTGGAGTGTGGGGGGGACTAGCGGGAGGGCCAGGGAGACCCAGTACTTC.

CDR3 DNA: TGTGCTAGTGGTTTGGGACAGGGGACGAACACTGAAGCTTTCTTT. Residues: CASGLGQGTNTEAFF. The rearrangement links TRBV12-5 to TRBJ1-1; TRBD1 aligns across 8 bases. The CDR3 runs 15 residues. CDR1 is LGHNT and CDR2 is FRNRAP in the germline V gene. V dropped 1 base and J dropped 1; count of bases not matched to a gene: 2.

This sequence joins TRBV21-1 and TRBJ2-6; whether TRBD1, the table's D call, matches the DNA was not checked. TRBV21-1 is termed a pseudogene. The CDR3 consists of 17 residues. The CDR3 region is CASRQGLQQSRANVLTF. CDR3 nucleotides: TGTGCCAGCAGACAGGGGCTACAACAAAGTCGGGCCAACGTCCTGACTTTC.

J is TRBJ2-3 and V is TRBV27; weak D call: TRBD2 (6 bases). Between the trimmed V and J ends, which lost 7 bases and 6 bases, there was a span of 14 bases. CDR1 is MNHEY, CDR2 SMNVEV, per germline (reference sequence). The CDR3 length is 13 residues. The CDR3 DNA reads as TGTGCCAGCAAAACGGAGGGCGGGGATACGCAGTATTTT. It yields the protein CASKTEGGDTQYF.

The rearrangement uses TRBV27 and TRBJ2-7; 8 bases map to TRBD1. The germline V gene encodes CDR1 MNHEY and CDR2 SMNVEV (reference sequence). There are 15 residues in the CDR3. Germline trimming cut 8 bases from V and 4 bases from J; bases unmatched to any gene: 13. The CDR3 sequence: CASCPRGQEIYEQYF. Here the CDR3 DNA reads TGTGCCAGCTGCCCCCGGGGACAGGAGATTTACGAGCAGTACTTC.

The chain has TRBV19 and TRBJ2-1; tentatively, D is TRBD1 (5 bases). V gave up 5 bases and J gave up 6 bases, with 20 bases separating them. The CDR3 spans 16 residues. Germline V gene lookup returns CDR1 LNHDA and CDR2 SQIVND (reference sequence). The CDR3 spells CASSAYGAGNANEQFF. CDR3 nucleotide sequence: TGTGCCAGTAGTGCATACGGAGCAGGGAACGCCAATGAGCAGTTCTTC.

The chain combines TRBV5-1 with TRBJ2-3; TRBD2 aligns across 8 bases. CDR3 length equals 16 residues. V lost 1 base and J lost 1; bases outside the gene matches: 5. Germline V lookup: CDR1 SGHRS, CDR2 YFSETQ. The CDR3 protein is CASSLFSGTGTDTQYF. The CDR3 DNA follows: TGCGCCAGCAGCTTGTTTAGCGGGACCGGCACAGATACGCAGTATTTT.

The CDR3 bases are TGTGCCAGCAGCTTATTCCCAGGATCGATCTACGAGCAGTACTTC. Its protein product is CASSLFPGSIYEQYF. This chain links TRBV7-2 with TRBJ2-7; D not certain. The V and J ends lost 2 bases and 3 bases respectively, with 14 bases between them. The CDR3 is 15 amino acids. Germline CDR1 and CDR2: SGHTA and FQGNSA.

The chain combines TRBV4-2 with TRBJ1-5, with D perhaps matching TRBD1 (5 bases). Germline V gene data show CDR1 as LGHNA and CDR2 as YNFKEQ. The V end was cut by 0 bases, the J end by 6 bases, with 12 bases between. This CDR3 contains 15 residues. CDR3 in amino acids: CASSQDRGMFQPQHF. CDR3 nucleotides: TGTGCCAGCAGCCAAGATCGGGGGATGTTTCAGCCCCAGCATTTT.

This clone was seen just once. The chain employs TRBV10-1 and TRBJ2-5; D uncertain. Germline CDR1 reads WNHNN; CDR2 reads SYGVQD (reference sequence). This CDR3 spans 13 amino acids. V lost 3 bases and J lost 7, with 12 bases in between. The CDR3 loop reads CASSDTKERTQYF. In nucleotides, the CDR3 is TGCGCCAGCAGTGATACGAAAGAGAGGACCCAGTACTTC.

The genes are TRBV15 and TRBJ1-4; D is perhaps TRBD1 (5 bases). Germline-derived CDR1 and CDR2 are LNHNV and YYDKDF (reference sequence). Between the trimmed V and J ends, which lost 0 bases and 3 bases, there was a span of 5 bases. This CDR3 is 14 amino acids long. The CDR3 loop reads CATSRDRANEKLFF. CDR3 nucleotides: TGTGCCACCAGCAGAGACAGGGCTAATGAAAAACTGTTTTTT.

This rearrangement joins TRBV7-4 to TRBJ2-2, with TRBD1 as a possible D gene (5 bases). This CDR3 is 20 amino acids long. Between the trimmed V and J ends, which lost 7 bases and 0 bases, there was a span of 27 bases. Germline V gene data show CDR1 as SGHVT and CDR2 as SQSDAQ. CDR3 residues: CASNDSIWGQNYANTGELFF. DNA of the CDR3: TGTGCCAGCAACGACTCCATCTGGGGCCAGAATTACGCGAACACCGGGGAGCTGTTTTTT.

The chain couples TRBV30 to TRBJ2-3; a possible D gene is TRBD2 (6 bases). Trimming removed 3 bases from V and 0 bases from J, with 7 bases in between. Germline loops: CDR1 GTSNPN, CDR2 SVGIG (reference sequence). CDR3 length: 13 residues. CDR3 protein: CAWRGLSTDTQYF. CDR3 nucleotide sequence: TGTGCCTGGAGGGGACTCAGCACAGATACGCAGTATTTT.

The count of this clone is one. The rearrangement links TRBV5-1 to TRBJ2-1, with 10 bases aligning to TRBD2. V lost 2 bases and J lost 7; bases outside the gene matches: 9. The V gene's germline CDR1 is SGHRS and CDR2 YFSETQ. The CDR3 is made up of 16 amino acids. CDR3 region: CASSFQTSGWGNEQFF. CDR3 coding DNA: TGCGCCAGCAGCTTCCAGACTAGCGGGTGGGGGAATGAGCAGTTCTTC.

The chain is built from TRBV5-1 and TRBJ1-4, with 8 bases aligning to TRBD1. Trimming cost V 7 bases and J 3 bases; bases outside gene matches: 2. The CDR3 extends over 13 amino acids. The V gene's germline CDR1 is SGHRS and CDR2 YFSETQ. The CDR3 is CASGDRSNEKLFF. The CDR3 DNA is TGCGCCAGCGGGGACAGGTCTAATGAAAAACTGTTTTTT. Together with reference TRBV5-1 and TRBJ1-4, the CDR3 gives the full variable domain: KAGVTQTPRYLIKTRGQQVTLSCSPISGHRSVSWYQQTPGQGLQFLFEYFSETQRNKGNFPGRFSGRQFSNSRSEMNVSTLELGDSALYLCASGDRSNEKLFFGSGTQLSVL.

On this clone: The junction does not match germline at one end; this may be a read error. The rearrangement joins TRBV7-2 to TRBJ2-3; the D is unclear. The CDR3 length is 13 residues. The V gene's germline CDR1 is SGHTA and CDR2 FQGNSA. CDR3 nucleotides: TGCAGCAGCGCGCAGGTCTTCACAGATACGCAGTATTTT. Protein product: CSSAQVFTDTQYF.

The rearrangement uses TRBV27 and TRBJ1-1; 8 bases are shared with TRBD1. The J segment lost 5 bases and the V segment lost 3 bases, leaving 2 bases of the junction unmatched. Per germline, CDR1 MNHEY and CDR2 SMNVEV (reference sequence). CDR3 length equals 13 residues. The CDR3 loop reads CASSFRQGTEAFF. The CDR3 nucleotides are TGTGCCAGCAGTTTCCGACAGGGGACTGAAGCTTTCTTT.

J is TRBJ2-7 and V is TRBV28; D gene uncertain. CDR3 length: 14 amino acids. Trimming removed 1 base at V and 3 bases at J, with 10 bases between. Germline CDR1 is MDHEN and CDR2 is SYDVKM. The CDR3 protein is CASSLSALVYEQYF. The CDR3 nucleotides read TGTGCCAGCAGTTTATCTGCCCTTGTCTACGAGCAGTACTTC.

The chain combines TRBV7-2 with TRBJ2-5; D is ambiguous. Germline V gene data show CDR1 as SGHTA and CDR2 as FQGNSA. This CDR3 is built from 14 residues. The V end was cut by 2 bases, the J end by 2 bases, with 9 bases between. This chain's CDR3 is CASSLFPMQETQYF. In DNA form, the CDR3 reads TGTGCCAGCAGCTTATTCCCTATGCAAGAGACCCAGTACTTC. The full variable domain, completed using reference TRBV7-2 and TRBJ2-5, is GAGVSQSPSNKVTEKGKDVELRCDPISGHTALYWYRQSLGQGLEFLIYFQGNSAPDKSGLPSDRFSAERTGGSVSTLTIQRTQQEDSAVYLCASSLFPMQETQYFGPGTRLLVL.

The rearrangement uses TRBV28 and TRBJ2-7; 11 bases agree with TRBD2. Germline assignment: CDR1 MDHEN and CDR2 SYDVKM. V gave up 10 bases and J gave up 2 bases; unmatched junction bases: 7. CDR3 length equals 14 residues. CDR3 DNA: TGTGCCATCCACGCTAGCGGGGGGACCTACGAGCAGTACTTC. This sequence encodes CAIHASGGTYEQYF.

V gene TRBV25-1 combines with J gene TRBJ1-3; maybe TRBD1 (5 bases). Germline loops: CDR1 MGHDK, CDR2 SYGVNS. Trimming removed 6 bases from V and 1 base from J, with 19 bases in between. The CDR3 consists of 17 residues. CDR3 loop: CASSPKPPGESGNTIYF. The CDR3 coding sequence is TGTGCCAGCAGCCCAAAACCCCCGGGGGAGTCTGGAAACACCATATATTTT. Full variable domain (remainder filled in from reference TRBV25-1 and TRBJ1-3): EADIYQTPRYLVIGTGKKITLECSQTMGHDKMYWYQQDPGMELHLIHYSYGVNSTEKGDLSSESTVSRIRTEHFPLTLESARPSHTSQYLCASSPKPPGESGNTIYFGEGSWLTVV.

The chain couples TRBV5-1 to TRBJ2-1; D unclear. The germline CDR1 and CDR2 sequences are SGHRS and YFSETQ. CDR3 length: 15 residues. The V end lost 4 bases, the J end lost 0 bases, and 11 bases lay between the germline ends. The CDR3 DNA reads TGCGCCAGCAGCCAGACTGAAACCTCCTACAATGAGCAGTTCTTC. Translation: CASSQTETSYNEQFF.

The chain uses TRBV19 and TRBJ2-5; 13 bases fit TRBD2. The length of the CDR3 is 15 residues. Trimming at V came to 5 bases and at J to 4 bases, leaving 4 bases not matched to a gene. Looked up from germline, CDR1 is LNHDA and CDR2 is SQIVND (reference sequence). The CDR3 protein is CASSAGLAGVETQYF. The CDR3 region has the DNA TGTGCCAGTAGTGCCGGACTAGCGGGAGTAGAGACCCAGTACTTC.

The chain uses TRBV5-5 and TRBJ2-7; D might be TRBD1 (5 bases). The CDR3 covers 14 residues. From germline, CDR1 is SGHKS and CDR2 YYEKEE (reference sequence). Trimming stripped 1 base from V and 2 bases from J, with 10 bases between. In nucleotides, the CDR3 is TGTGCCAGCAGCTTGAGGGGCACGGCCTACGAGCAGTACTTC. It translates to CASSLRGTAYEQYF.

This chain links TRBV28 with TRBJ1-4; D is unresolved. Germline values: CDR1 MDHEN, CDR2 SYDVKM. Trimming cost V 2 bases and J 10 bases, with 11 bases left between them. The CDR3 is made up of 13 amino acids. DNA for the CDR3: TGTGCCAGCAGTTTAGCTGGAATGGTAAAACTGTTTTTT. This codes for CASSLAGMVKLFF.

The V gene is TRBV19, the J gene TRBJ2-3; tentative D call: TRBD1 (6 bases). Per germline, CDR1 LNHDA and CDR2 SQIVND (reference sequence). This CDR3 is built from 14 residues. Trimming left V 8 bases short and J 2 bases short, with 14 bases between. The CDR3 coding sequence is TGTGCCAGTCAAAAGGGGGACCTCACAGATACGCAGTATTTT. This encodes CASQKGDLTDTQYF.